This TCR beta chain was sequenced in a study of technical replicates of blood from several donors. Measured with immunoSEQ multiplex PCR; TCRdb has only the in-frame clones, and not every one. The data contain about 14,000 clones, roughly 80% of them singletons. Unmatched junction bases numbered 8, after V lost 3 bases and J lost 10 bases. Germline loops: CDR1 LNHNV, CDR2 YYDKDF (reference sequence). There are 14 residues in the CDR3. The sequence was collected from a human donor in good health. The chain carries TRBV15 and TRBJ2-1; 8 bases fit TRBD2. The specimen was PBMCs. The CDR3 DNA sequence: TGTGCCACCAGCAGTAGCGGGATCCTAGGCGAGCAGTTCTTC. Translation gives CATSSSGILGEQFF. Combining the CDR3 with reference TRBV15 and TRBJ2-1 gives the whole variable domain DAMVIQNPRYQVTQFGKPVTLSCSQTLNHNVMYWYQQKSSQAPKLLFHYYDKDFNNEADTPDNFQSRRPNTSFCFLDIRSPGLGDTAMYLCATSSSGILGEQFFGPGTRLTVL.